Below are 21 T cell receptor beta chains sequenced from a single sample in a study of shared T cell receptors in the human thymus. Sequencing used immunoSEQ multiplex PCR; TCRdb keeps in-frame clones, though not all of them. This sample yields more than 550,000 clones, of which 70% to 90% are seen a single time; around 0.0099% belongs to the top ten. Separately, the same data were catalogued under a study of human thymus T cells.

Material: thymocytes. The receptors were sampled from a girl under three years old with a congenital heart defect.

The chain links TRBV7-8 to TRBJ2-3, with 9 bases fitting TRBD2. Germline CDR1 is SGHVS and CDR2 is FQNEAQ. The CDR3 runs 15 residues. The V gene end was trimmed by 3 bases and the J gene end by 6 bases; junction bases not matched to a gene: 7. The CDR3 DNA reads as TGTGCCAGCAGCTTGCGGGGGGGGTACGCGGATACGCAGTATTTT. Translation: CASSLRGGYADTQYF.

The chain couples TRBV7-9 to TRBJ1-2; D unresolved. Germline CDR1 reads SEHNR; CDR2 reads FQNEAQ (reference sequence). The CDR3 spans 18 residues. Between the trimmed V and J ends, which lost 2 bases and 3 bases, there was a span of 22 bases. The CDR3 loop is CASSLYRTYPVLDYGYTF. For the CDR3, the DNA is TGTGCCAGCAGCTTATACCGGACTTATCCGGTTTTGGACTATGGCTACACCTTC.

The chain couples TRBV27 to TRBJ1-6; D unclear. This CDR3 spans 14 amino acids. Germline CDR1 is MNHEY and CDR2 is SMNVEV (reference sequence). Between the trimmed V and J ends, which lost 2 bases and 4 bases, there was a span of 6 bases. CDR3 sequence: CASSLRDYNSPLHF. The CDR3 DNA is TGTGCCAGCAGTTTACGAGATTATAATTCACCCCTCCACTTT.

This chain connects TRBV4-1 to TRBJ2-1; TRBD2 aligns across 7 bases. J lost 4 bases, V lost 4 bases, and 7 bases had no gene match. Per germline, CDR1 MGHRA and CDR2 YSYEKL. The CDR3 sequence is 15 residues long. The CDR3 reads CASSPGGTLYNEQFF. In nucleotides, the CDR3 is TGCGCCAGCAGCCCCGGGGGGACCCTTTACAATGAGCAGTTCTTC.

This chain uses TRBV5-1 with TRBJ2-1, with a possible D match to TRBD2 (6 bases). This CDR3 contains 16 residues. The germline CDR1 and CDR2 sequences are SGHRS and YFSETQ. Trimming took off 4 bases at V and 0 bases at J, with 14 bases between the two ends. The chain's CDR3 is CASSAGISSSYNEQFF. The CDR3 bases are TGCGCCAGCAGCGCGGGGATCTCTAGCTCCTACAATGAGCAGTTCTTC.

This rearrangement joins TRBV5-1 to TRBJ1-1; D gene ambiguous. Germline lookup yields CDR1 SGHRS and CDR2 YFSETQ. The V and J ends lost 4 bases and 1 base respectively, with 11 bases between them. This CDR3 is 14 amino acids long. This chain's CDR3 is CASSPRPANTEAFF. CDR3 bases: TGCGCCAGCAGCCCGAGGCCGGCGAACACTGAAGCTTTCTTT.

This rearrangement joins TRBV27 to TRBJ2-2; a weak D match, TRBD1 (6 bases). Trimming stripped 8 bases from V and 0 bases from J, with 16 bases between. CDR1 is MNHEY, CDR2 SMNVEV, per germline (reference sequence). The CDR3 consists of 16 residues. The CDR3 sequence is CASQHRDNPNTGELFF. CDR3 bases: TGTGCCAGCCAGCACCGGGACAACCCGAACACCGGGGAGCTGTTTTTT.

The chain combines TRBV5-1 with TRBJ1-6; tentatively, D is TRBD1 (6 bases). This CDR3 has 15 amino acids. The germline CDR1 and CDR2 sequences are SGHRS and YFSETQ. Trimming removed 2 bases from V and 7 bases from J, with 13 bases in between. Here the CDR3 reads CASSLVQGNNSPLHF. The DNA of the CDR3 is TGCGCCAGCAGCTTAGTACAGGGCAACAATTCACCCCTCCACTTT.

J is TRBJ2-2 and V is TRBV27, with 10 positions matching TRBD1. The trim removed 5 bases at V and 1 base at J, leaving 4 bases unmatched. The CDR3 is made up of 16 amino acids. Germline CDR1 is MNHEY and CDR2 is SMNVEV (reference sequence). CDR3 bases: TGTGCCAGCAGTATCCGGACAGGGGGGAACACCGGGGAGCTGTTTTTT. Protein sequence: CASSIRTGGNTGELFF.

This sequence joins TRBV5-6 and TRBJ1-4, with 11 positions matching TRBD1. The germline CDR1 and CDR2 sequences are SGHDT and YYEEEE. V shed 3 bases, J shed 6 bases, and the junction held 4 bases outside the gene matches. The CDR3 is 15 residues long. The CDR3 spells CASSSRDRGDEKLFF. For the CDR3, the DNA is TGTGCCAGCAGCTCCCGGGACAGGGGGGATGAAAAACTGTTTTTT.

This chain joins TRBV12-5 and TRBJ2-7; 14 bases fit TRBD2. With 7 bases clipped from V and 5 bases from J, the junction kept 16 bases outside the gene matches. Germline V gives CDR1 LGHNT, CDR2 FRNRAP. The CDR3 is 18 residues long. CDR3 DNA: TGTGCTAGTGCCGTCGCGACTAGCGGGGGGGCGTTTGCTGACGAGCAGTACTTC. This encodes CASAVATSGGAFADEQYF.

This chain uses TRBV5-4 with TRBJ2-1; 7 nucleotides match TRBD1. The CDR3 sequence is 13 residues long. V was clipped by 4 bases and J by 6 bases; unmatched bases: 4. Germline values: CDR1 SGHNT, CDR2 YYREEE (reference sequence). The CDR3 sequence is CASSLQGSNEQFF. The CDR3 DNA is TGTGCCAGCAGCCTACAGGGGAGCAATGAGCAGTTCTTC.

This clone was counted a few times. The V call is TRBV5-1, the J call TRBJ2-5; perhaps TRBD1 as D (6 bases). Trimming shortened V by 2 bases and J by 2 bases, and 28 bases separated the two germline ends. The CDR3 has 20 amino acids. Germline V gives CDR1 SGHRS, CDR2 YFSETQ. The CDR3 sequence is CASSLSFGPGAPPAQETQYF. The CDR3 coding sequence is TGCGCCAGCAGCTTAAGTTTTGGGCCAGGGGCTCCGCCCGCGCAAGAGACCCAGTACTTC.

This clone was recorded only once. This chain uses TRBV4-1 with TRBJ1-6; possibly TRBD1 for D (6 bases). The germline CDR1 and CDR2 sequences are MGHRA and YSYEKL. This CDR3 comprises 16 residues. V was clipped by 1 base and J by 8 bases, with 15 bases between them. The CDR3 reads CASSQVKDSGDSPLHF. In nucleotides, the CDR3 is TGCGCCAGCAGCCAAGTTAAGGACAGCGGCGATTCACCCCTCCACTTT.

This clone was observed a single time. The rearrangement links TRBV19 to TRBJ1-4; 9 positions agree with TRBD1. Germline loops: CDR1 LNHDA, CDR2 SQIVND (reference sequence). V lost 6 bases, J lost 5 bases, and 4 bases stayed unmatched. The CDR3 totals 14 residues. CDR3 bases: TGTGCCAGTAGAAGACAGGGGGGGAATGAAAAACTGTTTTTT. This encodes CASRRQGGNEKLFF. The entire variable domain, with the rest obtained from reference TRBV19 and TRBJ1-4, is as follows: DGGITQSPKYLFRKEGQNVTLSCEQNLNHDAMYWYRQDPGQGLRLIYYSQIVNDFQKGDIAEGYSVSREKKESFPLTVTSAQKNPTAFYLCASRRQGGNEKLFFGSGTQLSVL.

The J gene is TRBJ2-5, the V gene TRBV5-1, with D hard to call. CDR1 is SGHRS and CDR2 is YFSETQ in the germline V gene. This CDR3 has 13 amino acids. With 1 base removed from V and 4 bases from J, the gap between germline ends came to 8 bases. In nucleotides, the CDR3 is TGCGCCAGCAGCTTGAGCCCAAGAGAGACCCAGTACTTC. Its protein product is CASSLSPRETQYF. Looking up the rest from reference TRBV5-1 and TRBJ2-5 gives the full variable domain: KAGVTQTPRYLIKTRGQQVTLSCSPISGHRSVSWYQQTPGQGLQFLFEYFSETQRNKGNFPGRFSGRQFSNSRSEMNVSTLELGDSALYLCASSLSPRETQYFGPGTRLLVL.

This chain connects TRBV15 to TRBJ1-6; D is unclear. The ends were cut back, 2 bases at V and 0 bases at J, with 14 bases in the middle. Per germline, CDR1 LNHNV and CDR2 YYDKDF (reference sequence). The CDR3 sequence is 18 residues long. The CDR3 here is CATSRMLAPRSYNSPLHF. The DNA of the CDR3 is TGTGCCACCAGCAGAATGTTAGCTCCTCGCTCCTATAATTCACCCCTCCACTTT.

CDR3 in DNA: TGTGCCAGCAGGCACACAGGGCTCGGGGCCAACGTCCTGACTTTC. Protein: CASRHTGLGANVLTF. The chain is built from TRBV6-1 and TRBJ2-6; possibly TRBD1 for D (6 bases). Trimming removed 6 bases from V and 4 bases from J, with 13 bases in between. The CDR3 runs to 15 residues. Germline V lookup: CDR1 MNHNS, CDR2 SASEGT.

This clone has just one count. This rearrangement joins TRBV5-1 to TRBJ2-7; the D is unclear. V dropped 3 bases and J dropped 1 base, with 8 bases sitting between them. CDR3 length: 13 residues. Germline values: CDR1 SGHRS, CDR2 YFSETQ. This CDR3 reads CASSWNRSYEQYF. CDR3 DNA: TGCGCCAGCAGCTGGAACAGATCCTACGAGCAGTACTTC.

The V and J genes are TRBV6-1 and TRBJ1-6; TRBD1 matches at 9 bases. After removal of 0 bases from V and 11 bases from J, the junction contained 2 bases not matched to a gene. The CDR3 is 14 amino acids. Germline V gene sequence: CDR1 MNHNS, CDR2 SASEGT. The CDR3 region has the DNA TGTGCCAGCAGTGAAGCGGACAGGGGCCCACCCCTCCACTTT. It encodes CASSEADRGPPLHF.

The V call is TRBV19, the J call TRBJ1-5; no clear D. The length of the CDR3 is 15 residues. V lost 4 bases to trimming and J lost 4 bases, with 14 bases between them. CDR1 and CDR2 (germline): LNHDA, SQIVND (reference sequence). CDR3 protein: CASSRQVPVNQPQHF. CDR3 nucleotide sequence: TGTGCCAGTAGTAGGCAGGTGCCCGTGAATCAGCCCCAGCATTTT.